The text below deals with one T cell receptor beta chain. The CDR3 runs 14 residues. With 6 bases clipped from V and 5 bases from J, the junction kept 8 bases outside the gene matches. Per germline, CDR1 SNHLY and CDR2 FYNNEI. This specimen comes from a study of blood T cell repertoires in COVID-19. In the authors' workflow: Estimation of nucleated cell counts was performed using reference gene primer amplification. TCRdb's copy holds only in-frame clones and misses some; the assay was immunoSEQ multiplex PCR. The V and J calls and clone size come from that table; D and trimming were worked out from the DNA. The sample includes around 180,000 clones, roughly 80% seen only once; the top ten take 4.5% to 5.5%.

The sequence derives from a woman in her 30s with acute or convalescent COVID-19. The V and J genes are TRBV2 and TRBJ1-1; 8 bases align to TRBD1. Sequencing input: peripheral blood. DNA of the CDR3: TGTGCCAGCAGCGTGACAGGGGTGGGGACTGAAGCTTTCTTT. It translates to CASSVTGVGTEAFF.